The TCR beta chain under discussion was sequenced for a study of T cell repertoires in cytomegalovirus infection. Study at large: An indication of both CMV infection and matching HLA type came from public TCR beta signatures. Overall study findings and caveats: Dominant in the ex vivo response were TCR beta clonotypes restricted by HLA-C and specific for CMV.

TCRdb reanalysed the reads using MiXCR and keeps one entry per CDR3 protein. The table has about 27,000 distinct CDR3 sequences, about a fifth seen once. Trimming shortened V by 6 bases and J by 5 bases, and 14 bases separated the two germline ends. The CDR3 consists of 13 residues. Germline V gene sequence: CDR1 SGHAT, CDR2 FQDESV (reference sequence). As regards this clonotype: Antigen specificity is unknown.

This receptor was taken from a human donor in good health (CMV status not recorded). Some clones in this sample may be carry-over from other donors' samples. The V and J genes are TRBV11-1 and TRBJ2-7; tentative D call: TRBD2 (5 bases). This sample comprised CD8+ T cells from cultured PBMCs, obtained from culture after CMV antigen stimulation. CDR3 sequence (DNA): TGTGCCAGCAGACGGCCGGGGTTAAACGAGCAGTACTTC. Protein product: CASRRPGLNEQYF.